This T cell receptor beta chain was retrieved from a study of spatial heterogeneity in lung cancer. Study in general: As counted in raw reads, each unique TCR and UMI combination appeared more than ten times on average.

CDR1 is SEHNR, CDR2 FQNEAQ, per germline (reference sequence). V was clipped by 4 bases and J by 0 bases, with 15 bases between them. The CDR3 is 16 residues long. Time point specified: blood at routine non-recurrence follow-up after resection. TCRdb analysed the 5' RACE reads with MiXCR anew, one entry per CDR3 protein. Among about 41,000 distinct CDR3 sequences, more than 9% were seen once, and the ten largest hold roughly a sixth. The sequencing used PBMCs, collected at follow-up. The TCR sequence derives from a female donor with early-stage non-small cell lung cancer. This rearrangement joins TRBV7-9 to TRBJ1-2; D is perhaps TRBD1 (5 bases). CDR3 nucleotide sequence: TGTGCCAGCAGCTCTCCCTTGACAGCCTCTAACTATGGCTACACCTTC. Translated, it gives CASSSPLTASNYGYTF.